The T cell receptor beta chain described here comes from a study of CXCR3-negative and CXCR3-positive naive CD8 T cells. UMI labels and 5' RACE were used to prepare the TRB cDNA libraries. Following a re-call of the 5' RACE reads, TCRdb has one entry per CDR3 protein and lacks DNA. Found here are tens of thousands of distinct CDR3 sequences; the top ten clones hold 0.4% to 0.5%. Germline V gene sequence: CDR1 LGHNA, CDR2 YSLEER. This CDR3 has 16 residues. Its frequency marks this clonotype as medium-sized (0.01 to 0.1%). Sequencing was carried out using naive CXCR3- CD8+ T cells from blood. Subset in this sample: CD45RO-CCR7+CD27+CD95- naive CD8+ T cells lacking CXCR3 (TNR3-). The chain combines TRBV4-3 with TRBJ2-7. The sequence came from a human donor in good health. Some clones in this sample may be carry-over from other donors' samples. The chain's CDR3 is CASSQDPTETPYEQYF.